This T cell receptor (beta chain) was identified in a study of blood T cell repertoires in COVID-19. Only in-frame clones appear in the TCRdb table, and some are missing; sequencing was by immunoSEQ multiplex PCR. Among almost 100,000 clones listed, 86% were seen once. This CDR3 spans 16 amino acids. Germline CDR1 reads SEHNR; CDR2 reads FQNEAQ (reference sequence). V was pared by 1 base and J by 3 bases, with 2 bases of the junction left unmatched. This TCR derives from a man aged 45 to 65 with acute or convalescent COVID-19. The J gene is TRBJ2-3, the V gene TRBV7-9, with TRBD2 matching over 12 bases. Sequencing was carried out using peripheral blood. CDR3 loop: CASSLGTSGKTDTQYF. DNA for the CDR3: TGTGCCAGCAGCTTAGGGACTAGCGGGAAGACAGATACGCAGTATTTT.